The source of this T cell receptor beta chain is a study of shared clonotypes between healthy human individuals. Study-wide context: Each donor contributed plates that comprised three CD4 naive, three CD4 memory, two CD8 naive and one CD8 memory.

This clone appeared a single time. The CDR3 has 15 residues. In germline, CDR1 is KGHSH, CDR2 LQKENI. V shed 1 base and J shed 5 bases, with 14 bases lying between them. Healthy and HIV-negative, the adult donors had no recent acute infections or vaccinations. Using 200 ng DNA, about 30,000 T cell genomes, the sorted-subset replicate PCRs were run. Profiling relied on immunoSEQ multiplex PCR, and the TCRdb table lists in-frame clones only, not all of them. The sample has over 1.4 million clones; 95% to 97% are singletons. This TCR was sampled from a man aged 25-45 years in good health. The rearrangement links TRBV18 to TRBJ1-1; D call uncertain. Source material: naive CD4+ T cells sorted from blood. Subset reported: CD45RA+ positively selected. CDR3 amino acids: CASSPRTGKRTEAFF. CDR3 DNA sequence: TGTGCCAGCTCACCACGGACCGGGAAAAGGACTGAAGCTTTCTTT.